This TCR beta chain was captured in a study of T cells after yellow fever vaccination. For TCR, cDNA came from 5'RACE template switching, which added a universal primer site and UMIs. TCRdb re-analysed the 5' RACE reads in MiXCR, keeping a single row per CDR3 protein. This table has tens of thousands of distinct CDR3 sequences, under 9.5% appearing once. The study's findings and limits: Secondary responses were weaker yet peaked faster, day 5 versus 15. A small proportion of clonotypes was detected in both the CD4 and CD8 compartments. Detected again after the booster were most primary-vaccination clones, at about 96% CD4 and 88% CD8.

The CDR3 runs 17 residues. Germline CDR1 SGHAT, CDR2 FQDESV (reference sequence). Trimming left V 4 bases short and J 4 bases short, with 17 bases between. Of note for this clonotype: Its target is not known.

The sequenced sample was CD8+ T cells sorted from PBMCs, obtained roughly 10 days after the first yellow fever vaccination. The rearrangement links TRBV11-1 to TRBJ2-6, with D hard to call. The source is a man younger than 35 who received the YFV17D yellow fever vaccine. The CDR3: CASSSWVRRSGANVLTF. The CDR3 nucleotides read TGTGCCAGCAGCTCTTGGGTAAGGAGATCCGGGGCCAACGTCCTGACTTTC. Together with reference TRBV11-1 and TRBJ2-6, the CDR3 gives the full variable domain: EAEVAQSPRYKITEKSQAVAFWCDPISGHATLYWYRQILGQGPELLVQFQDESVVDDSQLPKDRFSAERLKGVDSTLKIQPAELGDSAMYLCASSSWVRRSGANVLTFGAGSRLTVL.